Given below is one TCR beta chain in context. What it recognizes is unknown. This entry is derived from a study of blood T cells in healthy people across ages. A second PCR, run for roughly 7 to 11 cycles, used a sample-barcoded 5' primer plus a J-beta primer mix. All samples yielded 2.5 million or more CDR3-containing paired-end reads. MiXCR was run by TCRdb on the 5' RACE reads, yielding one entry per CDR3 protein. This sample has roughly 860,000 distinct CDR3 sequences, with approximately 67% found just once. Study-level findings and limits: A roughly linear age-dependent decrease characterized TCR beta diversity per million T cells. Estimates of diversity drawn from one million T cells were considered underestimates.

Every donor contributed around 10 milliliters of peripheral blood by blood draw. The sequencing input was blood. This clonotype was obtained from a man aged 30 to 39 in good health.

In DNA, the CDR3 is TGCGCCAGCAGCTTAAATACAGGGAGGACTAACTATGGCTACACCTTC. Translation: CASSLNTGRTNYGYTF. V gene TRBV5-1 combines with J gene TRBJ1-2; perhaps TRBD1 as D (6 bases). The CDR3 covers 16 residues. With 2 bases removed from V and 0 bases from J, the gap between germline ends came to 14 bases. Germline V gene data show CDR1 as SGHRS and CDR2 as YFSETQ.